The rows below give T cell receptor beta chains drawn from one sample of a study of T cells and Merkel cell carcinoma outcomes. TCRdb keeps only in-frame clones here, not all; method: immunoSEQ multiplex PCR. Of 15,000 to 17,000 clones listed, around 86% were seen once; the top ten hold around 8%. The sample comprised tumor tissue from Merkel cell carcinoma. Receptors originate from a human donor with Merkel cell carcinoma. CDR3s include the opening cysteine and the closing phenylalanine or tryptophan. A D gene is named only where the DNA matches it firmly. Clone size, where shown, is once, few, many, or a class for clones that have expanded.

14 | NA | TRBJ1-2 | NA | TRBV6-1 | CASSSAGPSYGYTF | TGTGCCAGCAGTTCAGCAGGTCCCTCCTATGGCTACACCTTC
13 | once | TRBJ2-7 | TRBD1 | TRBV5-1 | CASQGQGSDEQYF | TGCGCCAGCCAGGGACAGGGGAGCGACGAGCAGTACTTC
16 | NA | TRBJ1-2 | NA | TRBV9 | CASSVGGWGLAYGYTF | TGTGCCAGCAGCGTAGGGGGGTGGGGTCTGGCCTATGGCTACACCTTC
16 | NA | TRBJ2-6 | NA | TRBV19 | CASSIQEYTGANVLTF | TGTGCCAGTAGTATCCAGGAGTATACTGGGGCCAACGTCCTGACTTTC
15 | NA | TRBJ1-2 | NA | TRBV18 | CASSPRRQIDYGYTF | TGTGCCAGCTCACCACGCCGACAGATCGACTATGGCTACACCTTC
16 | once | TRBJ1-1 | TRBD1 | TRBV28 | CASSPGTGYENTEAFF | TGTGCCAGCAGTCCCGGGACAGGGTATGAGAACACTGAAGCTTTCTTT
15 | NA | TRBJ2-1 | TRBD1 | TRBV7-6 | CASSPGGGTYNEQFF | TGTGCCAGCAGCCCAGGGGGCGGGACCTACAATGAGCAGTTCTTC
14 | NA | TRBJ2-5 | TRBD1 | TRBV5-6 | CASSWGQDPLTQYF | TGTGCCAGCAGCTGGGGACAGGATCCTTTGACCCAGTACTTC
12 | once | TRBJ1-2 | NA | TRBV5-4 | CASSTSGDGYTF | TGTGCCAGCAGCACATCCGGGGATGGCTACACCTTC
16 | NA | TRBJ2-5 | TRBD2 | TRBV4-1 | CASSQDPSGTQETQYF | TGCGCCAGCAGCCAAGACCCTAGCGGGACCCAAGAGACCCAGTACTTC
15 | few | TRBJ2-1 | NA | TRBV5-1 | CASSLEGTNNNEQFF | TGCGCCAGCAGCCTCGAGGGGACAAATAACAATGAGCAGTTCTTC
14 | NA | TRBJ1-1 | NA | TRBV29-1 | CSVESLGTNTEAFF | TGCAGCGTTGAGTCTCTGGGTACCAACACTGAAGCTTTCTTT
15 | NA | TRBJ1-5 | NA | TRBV30 | CAWSVPDYSNQPQHF | TGTGCCTGGAGTGTTCCTGATTATAGCAATCAGCCCCAGCATTTT
14 | once | TRBJ2-5 | NA | TRBV25-1 | CASSERGHGEIQYF | TGTGCCAGCAGTGAAAGGGGCCACGGAGAGATCCAGTACTTC
15 | NA | TRBJ1-4 | NA | TRBV5-4 | CASTLGPGNQEKLFF | TGTGCCAGCACCTTAGGACCAGGGAACCAGGAAAAACTGTTTTTT
13 | NA | TRBJ1-1 | NA | TRBV7-9 | CASSFPPNTEAFF | TGTGCCAGCAGCTTTCCTCCGAACACTGAAGCTTTCTTT
11 | NA | TRBJ2-3 | NA | TRBV2 | CASKASDTQYF | TGTGCCAGCAAGGCTTCCGATACGCAGTATTTT
15 | NA | TRBJ1-6 | NA | TRBV14 | CASSPGYPRDSPLHF | TGTGCCAGCAGCCCAGGGTACCCAAGGGATTCACCCCTCCACTTT
18 | NA | TRBJ2-3 | TRBD2 | TRBV28 | CASSSRLAGDPYTDTQYF | TGTGCCAGCAGTTCACGACTAGCGGGAGATCCGTACACAGATACGCAGTATTTT
14 | NA | TRBJ1-2 | NA | TRBV6-1 | CASSEADPGYGYTF | TGTGCCAGCAGTGAAGCAGACCCGGGGTATGGCTACACCTTC
14 | NA | TRBJ1-4 | NA | TRBV28 | CASSGGQVEEKLFF | TGTGCCAGCAGTGGGGGGCAGGTGGAGGAAAAACTGTTTTTT
14 | NA | TRBJ2-2 | TRBD1 | TRBV7-7 | CASSPGTGTGELFF | TGTGCTAGCAGCCCCGGGACAGGGACCGGGGAGCTGTTTTTT
15 | NA | TRBJ2-3 | NA | TRBV9 | CATTSLESGPDTQYF | TGTGCCACAACATCCCTTGAGTCTGGCCCAGATACGCAGTATTTT
16 | NA | TRBJ1-2 | TRBD1 | TRBV5-6 | CASSWDSTGWRDGYTF | TGTGCCAGCAGTTGGGATTCGACAGGGTGGAGGGATGGCTACACCTTC
15 | NA | TRBJ1-5 | NA | TRBV2 | CASALGPREAQPQHF | TGTGCCAGCGCATTGGGCCCGAGGGAGGCTCAGCCCCAGCATTTT